This T cell receptor (beta chain) was identified in a study of T-cell memory formation after mild COVID-19. Study details: Largely, the TCR clusters proved donor specific. Study-wide findings and caveats: Proof of SARS-CoV-2 specificity was absent for the second-wave clones that crested on day 37. Shrinking CD4+ clones were chiefly CM and EM; CD8+ ones were chiefly EMRA. There was a balanced CD4/CD8 profile in clones contracting day 15 to 85, and later expanders leaned CD4+.

From the 5' RACE reads, TCRdb called clonotypes with MiXCR, one entry per CDR3 protein. The repertoire holds some 97,000 distinct CDR3 sequences, with around 10% as singletons. For this clonotype: As yet, its antigen is unknown.

The sample was PBMCs or a T cell subset sorted from them (not recorded which). This TCR derives from a man aged 18-30 years who had mild COVID-19 (a few samples of this study predate the infection). Cell type and time point are not known.

CDR3 nucleotide sequence: TGCGCCAGCAGGGGACTAGCGGGGGAAGGGTCCAAAAACATTCAGTACTTC. The encoded protein is CASRGLAGEGSKNIQYF. The chain links TRBV4-1 to TRBJ2-4; TRBD2 matches 14 bases. Trimming removed 6 bases from V and 2 bases from J; junction bases left unmatched: 6. This CDR3 is 17 amino acids long. The germline V gene encodes CDR1 MGHRA and CDR2 YSYEKL.